One and the same sample provided the 5 T cell receptor beta chains below, sequenced in a study of CD8+CD57+ T cells in acquired aplastic anemia. For CDR3 and TCR beta VDJ profiling, genomic DNA was the template used. TCRdb passed the reads through MiXCR, listing each CDR3 protein once. The data show roughly 150,000 distinct CDR3 sequences, with roughly 40% seen just once and around 0.96% held by the top ten. Sequenced sample: sorted CD4+, CD8+, or CD8+CD57+ T cells (not recorded which) from PBMCs. The origin of the receptors is a human donor in good health.

In its sample, this clonotype was seen a few times. The V and J genes are TRBV29-1 and TRBJ1-1; D uncertain. Germline V gene data show CDR1 as SQVTM and CDR2 as ANQGSEA. The CDR3 length is 11 residues. Trimming stripped 3 bases from V and 6 bases from J, with 8 bases between. The CDR3 is CSVDKRPEAFF. The CDR3 DNA reads TGCAGCGTTGATAAGAGACCTGAAGCTTTCTTT.

V is TRBV5-1 and J is TRBJ2-2, with a weak D call TRBD2 (5 bases). Germline CDR1 is SGHRS and CDR2 is YFSETQ. This CDR3 is 14 amino acids long. Deletions cut 3 bases from V and 0 bases from J, with 6 bases between. The CDR3 spells CASSSGTNTGELFF. The CDR3 nucleotides read TGCGCCAGCAGCTCCGGGACGAACACCGGGGAGCTGTTTTTT.

The rearrangement uses TRBV7-9 and TRBJ2-2; possibly TRBD1 for D (6 bases). Germline CDR1 and CDR2: SEHNR and FQNEAQ (reference sequence). This CDR3 contains 15 residues. Trimming cost V 5 bases and J 2 bases, with 12 bases left between them. The DNA for the CDR3 is TGTGCCAGCAGCGTAGGGGGTGCCAACACCGGGGAGCTGTTTTTT. Its protein is CASSVGGANTGELFF.

This clonotype appeared once. This chain uses TRBV7-9 with TRBJ2-3; 10 bases map to TRBD1. This CDR3 contains 12 residues. CDR1 and CDR2 (germline): SEHNR, FQNEAQ (reference sequence). The V and J ends lost 8 bases and 4 bases, in that order; junction bases with no gene match: 0. The CDR3 DNA follows: TGTGCCAGCGGGACAGGGGCAGATACGCAGTATTTT. This sequence encodes CASGTGADTQYF.

This chain links TRBV2 with TRBJ2-5, with TRBD2 as a possible D gene (6 bases). V lost 6 bases and J 7 bases, leaving 12 bases between the germline ends. From germline, CDR1 is SNHLY and CDR2 FYNNEI. This CDR3 has 12 residues. CDR3 loop: CASSDGGWTQYF. In DNA form, the CDR3 reads TGTGCCAGCAGCGACGGGGGATGGACCCAGTACTTC. Complete variable domain (other parts from reference TRBV2 and TRBJ2-5): EPEVTQTPSHQVTQMGQEVILRCVPISNHLYFYWYRQILGQKVEFLVSFYNNEISEKSEIFDDQFSVERPDGSNFTLKIRSTKLEDSAMYFCASSDGGWTQYFGPGTRLLVL.